This is a list of T cell receptor beta chains from one sample in a study of cytomegalovirus exposure and HLA in healthy donors. Sequencing used immunoSEQ multiplex PCR; TCRdb keeps in-frame clones, though not all of them. Of around 140,000 clones detected, over 70% appear once; the ten largest clones hold approximately 1.6%. Input material: PBMCs. The receptors come from a young woman in good health and CMV-seronegative. Both conserved end residues are part of each CDR3. D genes are given only for firm matches. Clone sizes are given selectively: once, few, many, or a class where the clone is expanded.

v_gene,j_gene,d_gene,abundance,CDR3nt,CDR3aa
TRBV2,TRBJ1-3,TRBD1,once,TGTGCCAGCACCGGGACAGGGGCTGGAAACACCATATATTTT,CASTGTGAGNTIYF
TRBV11-2,TRBJ1-4,.,.,TGTGCCAGCAGCTTAGAGCCCGGGATGAGTGAAAAACTGTTTTTT,CASSLEPGMSEKLFF
TRBV6-5,TRBJ2-2,.,.,TGTGCCAGCAACTACCCTGGCGCCCGGGAGCTGTTTTTT,CASNYPGARELFF
TRBV27,TRBJ2-1,TRBD2,.,TGTGCCAGCAGATCTAGCGGGAGGGAGAACTACAATGAGCAGTTCTTC,CASRSSGRENYNEQFF
TRBV15,TRBJ1-1,TRBD1,.,TGTGCCACCAGCAGAGATACGTGGGGGACAGGGGAGAACACTGAAGCTTTCTTT,CATSRDTWGTGENTEAFF
TRBV6-5,TRBJ2-7,.,.,TGTGCCAGCAGAAGAGGGCAGCTACGAAACGAGCAGTACTTC,CASRRGQLRNEQYF
TRBV5-1,TRBJ2-3,TRBD2,.,TGCGCCAGCAGCTTGGCGATGACTAGCAACACAGATACGCAGTATTTT,CASSLAMTSNTDTQYF
TRBV11-2,TRBJ2-1,TRBD2,.,TGTGCCAGCAGCCCGGGGCCCGGGACTAGCGGGAGACATGAGCAGTTCTTC,CASSPGPGTSGRHEQFF
TRBV9,TRBJ1-2,.,.,TGTGCCAGCAGCGTAGACTTTTCAGAGGACTATGGCTACACCTTC,CASSVDFSEDYGYTF
TRBV5-6,TRBJ2-3,.,.,TGTGCCAGCAGCACCACTAGCACAGATACGCAGTATTTT,CASSTTSTDTQYF
TRBV6-1,TRBJ2-1,TRBD2,medium-sized,TGTGCCAGCAGTGAGGGCGGGGGATCCAATGAGCAGTTCTTC,CASSEGGGSNEQFF
TRBV14,TRBJ1-1,TRBD1,.,TGTGCCAGCAGCCAAGGGGACAGCAGAGCTTTCTTT,CASSQGDSRAFF
TRBV11-2,TRBJ2-1,.,.,TGTGCCAGCTCGCCGGGACTTTCATACAATGAGCAGTTCTTC,CASSPGLSYNEQFF
TRBV9,TRBJ2-1,TRBD2,.,TGTGCCAGCAGCGTAGGAGCGGGGGCCTCCTACAATGAGCAGTTCTTC,CASSVGAGASYNEQFF
TRBV7-9,TRBJ1-2,.,once,TGTTCCAGCAGCTTAGCGGCGGGGGATGGCTACACCTTC,CSSSLAAGDGYTF
TRBV29-1,TRBJ1-2,TRBD1,once,TGCAGCGGAAAGTCTACAGGGGGCCATGGCTACACCTTC,CSGKSTGGHGYTF
TRBV10-1,TRBJ2-7,TRBD1,.,TGCGCCAGCTTCGGACAGGGGGACTCCTACGAGCAGTACTTC,CASFGQGDSYEQYF
TRBV5-4,TRBJ2-1,.,.,TGTGCCAGCAGCCCGCGCGGGACCCACAATGAGCAGTTCTTC,CASSPRGTHNEQFF
TRBV5-1,TRBJ1-1,.,few,TGCGCCTCGAGCGAGATGAACACTGAAGCTTTCTTT,CASSEMNTEAFF
TRBV28,TRBJ1-2,.,.,TGTGCCAGCACCTTTGGGTCCCTGGGGCAAGGTGGCTACACCTTC,CASTFGSLGQGGYTF
TRBV29-1,TRBJ2-1,.,.,TGCAGCGCATACACGTTACGGGGTAGCCAGGCGTACAATGAGCAGTTCTTC,CSAYTLRGSQAYNEQFF
TRBV6-1,TRBJ1-1,.,.,TGTGCCAGCAGCAGGGGGAACACTGAAGCTTTCTTT,CASSRGNTEAFF
TRBV4-1,TRBJ2-3,.,.,TGCGCCAGCAGCCAAGGTATGACAGGTTTAACGAGAGATACGCAGTATTTT,CASSQGMTGLTRDTQYF
TRBV28,TRBJ2-2,.,.,TGTGCCAGCAGCCGTGCCGAGAGAACCGGGGAGCTGTTTTTT,CASSRAERTGELFF
TRBV7-2,TRBJ2-3,TRBD2,once,TGTGCCAGCAGTCCTGCGGGAGGCCTCACAGATACGCAGTATTTT,CASSPAGGLTDTQYF
TRBV10-3,TRBJ2-7,TRBD2,.,TGTGCCATCAGTTTAGGGGAGGGAGGGCCTTACGAGCAGTACTTC,CAISLGEGGPYEQYF
TRBV12-5,TRBJ2-7,TRBD2,.,TGTGCTAGTGGTTTGGTGAGCGGGAGAGCGTCCTACGAGCAGTACTTC,CASGLVSGRASYEQYF
TRBV7-9,TRBJ2-1,TRBD2,.,TGTGCCAGCAGCTTGACTAGCGGGAGGTTTAGCTCCTACAATGAGCAGTTCTTC,CASSLTSGRFSSYNEQFF
TRBV6-6,TRBJ2-5,.,.,TGTGCCAGCAGTTATGGGGAGATCCAAGAGACCCAGTACTTC,CASSYGEIQETQYF
TRBV5-4,TRBJ2-1,TRBD2,.,TGTGCCAGCAGCCGTATAGCGGGAGGGCCCGACAATGAGCAGTTCTTC,CASSRIAGGPDNEQFF
TRBV6-5,TRBJ1-1,TRBD1,.,TGTGCCAGCAGTTCGCCTAGGGGGCGCGTGAACACTGAAGCTTTCTTT,CASSSPRGRVNTEAFF
TRBV27,TRBJ1-2,.,.,TGTGCCAGCAGTCCCCGGACTGCCCGAGGGATGGTAAGCTACACCTTC,CASSPRTARGMVSYTF
TRBV4-2,TRBJ2-7,TRBD2,.,TGTGCCAGCAGCCCTATGATTTTAGCGGGAGGCTACGAGCAGTACTTC,CASSPMILAGGYEQYF
TRBV1,TRBJ1-5,.,.,TGCACCGGCAGCCAAGACGGTCGGGAAATCCTCCGCCAGCCCCAGCATTTT,CTGSQDGREILRQPQHF
TRBV7-2,TRBJ2-3,TRBD2,.,TGTGCCAGCAGCGTTAGCGGGAGGGGGGATACGCAGTATTTT,CASSVSGRGDTQYF
TRBV21-1,TRBJ1-1,.,.,TGTGCCAGCGGGCGGTGGGTGGACAGTCTGGTGGGCACTGAAGCTTTCTTT,CASGRWVDSLVGTEAFF
TRBV2,TRBJ2-7,.,.,TGTGCCAGCAGTGATGGTCAGGGCTCCTACGAGCAGTACTTC,CASSDGQGSYEQYF
TRBV7-6,TRBJ1-2,.,many,TGTGCCAGCAGCCCCGAGCACCCGAGGGTACAGGGAAACGGCTACACCTTC,CASSPEHPRVQGNGYTF
TRBV20-1,TRBJ1-2,.,.,TGCAGGCAAGGGGGAGACTATGGCTACACCTTC,CRQGGDYGYTF
TRBV7-9,TRBJ2-1,TRBD2,.,TGTGCCAGCAGCCGGGGGGGAGCGGGGTTAGAATACAATGAGCAGTTCTTC,CASSRGGAGLEYNEQFF
TRBV9,TRBJ1-1,.,.,TGTGCCAGCAGCGTAGGCGGATACATGAACACTGAAGCTTTCTTT,CASSVGGYMNTEAFF
TRBV7-2,TRBJ2-5,.,.,TGTGCCAGCAGCTTAGCTAGCGAGGAGACCCAGTACTTC,CASSLASEETQYF
TRBV6-5,TRBJ2-7,.,.,TGTGCCAGCAGTTTGCGCGGCAAATCCTACGAGCAGTACTTC,CASSLRGKSYEQYF
TRBV11-2,TRBJ2-2,TRBD1,.,TGTGCCAGCAGCGGACAGGGCCCAACCGGGGAGCTGTTTTTT,CASSGQGPTGELFF
TRBV29-1,TRBJ2-5,.,.,TGCAGCGGAAGGGGCGCGCAGGAGACCCAGTACTTC,CSGRGAQETQYF
TRBV9,TRBJ2-1,.,few,TGTGCCAGCAGCGTAGGTGGAGGGTCCCGAGGTTTCTACAATGAGCAGTTCTTC,CASSVGGGSRGFYNEQFF
TRBV30,TRBJ1-4,.,few,TGTGCCTGGAGTGTACGAGCGGGTGAAAAACTGTTTTTT,CAWSVRAGEKLFF
TRBV5-1,TRBJ1-1,.,once,TGCGCCAGCAGCTTTACCGGGGGCACTGAAGCTTTCTTT,CASSFTGGTEAFF
TRBV29-1,TRBJ1-2,.,.,TGCAGCGTTGGTGGAGGAGGCTACACCTTC,CSVGGGGYTF
TRBV29-1,TRBJ2-5,TRBD2,.,TGCAGCGTTACGGGACTAGCGGGAGGTGGCGAGACCCAGTACTTC,CSVTGLAGGGETQYF
TRBV10-3,TRBJ2-2,TRBD1,.,TGTGCCATCGCGGACAGGGCGAACACCGGGGAGCTGTTTTTT,CAIADRANTGELFF
TRBV19,TRBJ1-2,.,once,TGTGCCAGTAGTATGCTACCGGACAGATCTAACTATGGCTACACCTTC,CASSMLPDRSNYGYTF
TRBV27,TRBJ2-1,TRBD2,.,TGTGCCAGCCGAGCGGGAGCTTTTTACAATGAGCAGTTCTTC,CASRAGAFYNEQFF
TRBV5-6,TRBJ1-2,.,few,TGTGCCAGCAGCTGGCAGGGATCGCGCTATGGCTACACCTTC,CASSWQGSRYGYTF
TRBV27,TRBJ1-5,.,.,TGTGCCAGCAGTTTGAACCGGGACAAAGCTCAGCCCCAGCATTTT,CASSLNRDKAQPQHF
TRBV7-9,TRBJ2-7,.,.,TGTGCCAGCAGCCCGCGCCGGCTAGCTGACTACGAGCAGTACTTC,CASSPRRLADYEQYF
TRBV6-1,TRBJ1-1,.,.,TGTGCCGCCAGGGGAGGGGCTGAAGCTTTCTTT,CAARGGAEAFF
TRBV9,TRBJ1-1,.,few,TGTGCCAGCAGCGTAGAACTCAACACTGAAGCTTTCTTT,CASSVELNTEAFF
TRBV4-1,TRBJ2-3,TRBD2,.,TGCGCCAGCAGCCAAGATTCGGCAGCGGGAGATGTAGATACGCAGTATTTT,CASSQDSAAGDVDTQYF